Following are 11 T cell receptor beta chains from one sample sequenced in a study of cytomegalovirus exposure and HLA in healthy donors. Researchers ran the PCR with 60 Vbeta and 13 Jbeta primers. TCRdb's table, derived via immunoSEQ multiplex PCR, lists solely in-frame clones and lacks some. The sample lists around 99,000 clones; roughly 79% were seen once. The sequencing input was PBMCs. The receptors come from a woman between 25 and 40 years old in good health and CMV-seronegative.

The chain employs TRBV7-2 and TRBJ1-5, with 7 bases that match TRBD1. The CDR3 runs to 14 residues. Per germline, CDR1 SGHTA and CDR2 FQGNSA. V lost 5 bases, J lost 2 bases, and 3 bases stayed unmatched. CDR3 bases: TGTGCCAGCAGCCGAACAGGGGGCAATCAGCCCCAGCATTTT. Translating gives CASSRTGGNQPQHF.

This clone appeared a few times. The CDR3 loop is CASSLVGSGSLGSYEQYF. CDR3 sequence (DNA): TGTGCCAGCAGCTTAGTGGGTAGCGGGAGTTTAGGAAGTTACGAGCAGTACTTC. This chain uses TRBV13 with TRBJ2-7; TRBD2 matches 9 bases. The CDR3 runs to 18 residues. V was clipped by 1 base and J by 4 bases; unmatched bases: 14. Germline lookup yields CDR1 PRHDT and CDR2 FYEKMQ (reference sequence).

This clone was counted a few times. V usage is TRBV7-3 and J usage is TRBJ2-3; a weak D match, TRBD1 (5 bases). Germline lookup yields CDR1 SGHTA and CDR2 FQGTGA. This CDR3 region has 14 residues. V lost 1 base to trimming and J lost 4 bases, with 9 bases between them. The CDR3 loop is CASSLIGVADTQYF. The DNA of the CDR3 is TGTGCCAGCAGCTTAATAGGGGTCGCAGATACGCAGTATTTT.

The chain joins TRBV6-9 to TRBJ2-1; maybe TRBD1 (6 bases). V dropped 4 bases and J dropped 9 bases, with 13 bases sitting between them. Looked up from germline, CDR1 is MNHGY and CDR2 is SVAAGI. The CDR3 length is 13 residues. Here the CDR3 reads CASSSRGAGEQFF. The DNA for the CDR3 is TGTGCCAGCAGTTCCAGGGGCGCGGGTGAGCAGTTCTTC.

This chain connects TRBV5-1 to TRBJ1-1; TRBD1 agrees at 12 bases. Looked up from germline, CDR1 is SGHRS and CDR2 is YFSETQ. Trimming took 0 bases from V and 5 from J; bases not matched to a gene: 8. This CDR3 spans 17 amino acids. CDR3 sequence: CASSLGIGTGGNTEAFF. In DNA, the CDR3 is TGCGCCAGCAGCTTGGGGATCGGGACAGGGGGCAATACTGAAGCTTTCTTT.

CDR3 nucleotide sequence: TGTGCCAGCAGCCCCGAAGGGCTAGCGGGAGGTTATAGGACCCAGTACTTC. It is translated as CASSPEGLAGGYRTQYF. The chain carries TRBV28 and TRBJ2-5, with TRBD2 matching over 11 bases. Germline V CDR1 and CDR2: MDHEN, SYDVKM. The trim removed 6 bases at V and 7 bases at J, leaving 16 bases unmatched. The CDR3 runs 17 residues.

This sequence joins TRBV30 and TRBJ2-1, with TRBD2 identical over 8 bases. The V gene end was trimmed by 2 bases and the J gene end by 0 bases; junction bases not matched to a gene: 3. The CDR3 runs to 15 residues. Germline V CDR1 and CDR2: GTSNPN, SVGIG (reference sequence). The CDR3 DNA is TGTGCCTGGAGTCGGCTAGCGGGCTCCTACAATGAGCAGTTCTTC. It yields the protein CAWSRLAGSYNEQFF.

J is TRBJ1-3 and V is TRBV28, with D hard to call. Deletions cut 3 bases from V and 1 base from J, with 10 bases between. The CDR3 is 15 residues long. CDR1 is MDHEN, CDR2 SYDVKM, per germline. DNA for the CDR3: TGTGCCAGCAGTTTTCCAGGCAGATCTGGAAACACCATATATTTT. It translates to CASSFPGRSGNTIYF.

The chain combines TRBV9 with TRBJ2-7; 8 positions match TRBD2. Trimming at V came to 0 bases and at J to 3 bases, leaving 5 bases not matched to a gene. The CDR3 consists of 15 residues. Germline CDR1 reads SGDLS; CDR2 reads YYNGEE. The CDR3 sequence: CASSVESGSSYEQYF. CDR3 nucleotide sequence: TGTGCCAGCAGCGTAGAAAGCGGGAGTAGCTACGAGCAGTACTTC.

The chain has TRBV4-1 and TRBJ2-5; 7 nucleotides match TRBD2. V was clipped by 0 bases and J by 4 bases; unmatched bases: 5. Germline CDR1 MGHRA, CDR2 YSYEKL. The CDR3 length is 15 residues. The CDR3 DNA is TGCGCCAGCAGCCAAGACGGGAGGAGGTCAGAGACCCAGTACTTC. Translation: CASSQDGRRSETQYF.

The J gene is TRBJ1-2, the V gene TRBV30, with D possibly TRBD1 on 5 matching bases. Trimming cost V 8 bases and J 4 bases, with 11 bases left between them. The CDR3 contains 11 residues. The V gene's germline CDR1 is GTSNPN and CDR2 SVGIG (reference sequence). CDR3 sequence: CALGQSYGYTF. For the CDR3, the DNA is TGTGCCCTAGGACAATCCTATGGCTACACCTTC.